A single TCR beta chain is shown here with its context. As yet, its antigen is unknown. The sample contains more than one DNA sequence encoding this CDR3. The data derive from a study of T cell responses to AZD1222 COVID-19 vaccine. Generated by immunoSEQ multiplex PCR, the TCRdb table keeps only in-frame clones and is missing some. The sample yields about 200,000 clones, approximately 94% seen once. General study points: Spike-specific TCR breadth and depth were elevated following two AZD1222 doses. Most donors were white British, females outnumbered males, and clonal diversity was possibly underestimated.

Whether given at about 4 or about 12 weeks, second doses were pooled. V gave up 3 bases and J gave up 0 bases, with 8 bases separating them. Germline V lookup: CDR1 MGHRA, CDR2 YSYEKL. The CDR3 covers 15 residues. Specimen: peripheral blood, collected 28 days after the second AZD1222 dose. The rearrangement uses TRBV4-1 and TRBJ1-4; D is unclear. This TCR was sampled from an adult who received the AZD1222 COVID-19 vaccine. The CDR3 here is CASSQAGATNEKLFF. As DNA, the CDR3 is TGCGCCAGCAGCCAGGCAGGAGCAACTAATGAAAAACTGTTTTTT.